A single sample is the source of the 24 T cell receptor beta chains below, sequenced in a study of cytomegalovirus exposure and HLA in healthy donors. It was with 60 Vbeta and 13 Jbeta primers that the PCR ran. Sequencing used immunoSEQ multiplex PCR; TCRdb keeps in-frame clones, though not all of them. The sample lists about 73,000 clones; 65% to 85% were seen once. The material sequenced was PBMCs. The receptors originated from a man between 65 and 79 years old in good health and CMV-seronegative.

The V gene is TRBV4-3, the J gene TRBJ1-1, with D perhaps matching TRBD1 (6 bases). The CDR3 length is 15 residues. Germline CDR1 reads LGHNA; CDR2 reads YSLEER. V was pared by 1 base and J by 6 bases, with 15 bases between. The CDR3 nucleotides read TGCGCCAGCAGCCAAGTATTTGGGGGGGCCGCTGAAGCTTTCTTT. Translation: CASSQVFGGAAEAFF.

V usage is TRBV7-2 and J usage is TRBJ1-1; D is perhaps TRBD1 (5 bases). Germline loops: CDR1 SGHTA, CDR2 FQGNSA. V lost 5 bases, J lost 6 bases, and 19 bases lay in between. This CDR3 contains 15 residues. The CDR3 DNA is TGTGCCAGCAGCCAAGGGGACTACCGTACCTCTGAAGCTTTCTTT. As protein: CASSQGDYRTSEAFF.

This clone was counted once. This chain links TRBV18 with TRBJ2-1, with D maybe TRBD1 (5 bases). Per germline, CDR1 KGHSH and CDR2 LQKENI. V gave up 3 bases and J gave up 5 bases, with 14 bases separating them. CDR3 size: 15 residues. This chain's CDR3 is CASSPPGSNDNEQFF. DNA for the CDR3: TGTGCCAGCTCACCCCCAGGGTCAAACGACAATGAGCAGTTCTTC.

The chain has TRBV7-9 and TRBJ2-3; D is undetermined. The V end was cut by 4 bases, the J end by 2 bases, with 10 bases between. The CDR3 has 14 amino acids. The germline V gene encodes CDR1 SEHNR and CDR2 FQNEAQ (reference sequence). In DNA, the CDR3 is TGTGCCAGCAGCTCTCGTACGGTCACAGATACGCAGTATTTT. Its translation is CASSSRTVTDTQYF.

This sequence joins TRBV7-9 and TRBJ1-4; 8 nucleotides line up with TRBD1. V lost 3 bases, J lost 8 bases, and 5 bases stayed unmatched. Germline V gene sequence: CDR1 SEHNR, CDR2 FQNEAQ (reference sequence). There are 14 residues in the CDR3. DNA of the CDR3: TGTGCCAGCAGCTTCCAGACAGGGGCGGAAAAACTGTTTTTT. Translating gives CASSFQTGAEKLFF.

The chain links TRBV30 to TRBJ2-5; TRBD2 matches at 7 bases. In germline, CDR1 is GTSNPN, CDR2 SVGIG (reference sequence). This CDR3 comprises 13 residues. Germline trimming cut 2 bases from V and 4 bases from J; bases unmatched to any gene: 4. The CDR3 coding sequence is TGTGCCTGGAGTACGGGGGGACGAGAGACCCAGTACTTC. Its translation: CAWSTGGRETQYF.

This chain links TRBV29-1 with TRBJ1-2; D perhaps matches TRBD1 (5 bases). CDR1 and CDR2 from the germline V gene are SQVTM and ANQGSEA. Trimming removed 7 bases at V and 8 bases at J, with 17 bases between. This CDR3 spans 12 amino acids. CDR3: CSGGRGMEGYTF. CDR3 sequence (DNA): TGCAGCGGCGGACGGGGGATGGAAGGCTACACCTTC.

The count of this clone is one. The chain has TRBV5-5 and TRBJ2-2; unclear D gene. The CDR3 covers 15 residues. V lost 1 base to trimming and J lost 4 bases, with 11 bases between them. The germline V gene has CDR1 SGHKS and CDR2 YYEKEE (reference sequence). The CDR3 DNA reads TGTGCCAGCAGCTTGCAAACACAGATCACCGGGGAGCTGTTTTTT. This translates into CASSLQTQITGELFF. Variable domain in full (rest from reference TRBV5-5 and TRBJ2-2): DAGVTQSPTHLIKTRGQQVTLRCSPISGHKSVSWYQQVLGQGPQFIFQYYEKEERGRGNFPDRFSARQFPNYSSELNVNALLLGDSALYLCASSLQTQITGELFFGEGSRLTVL.

This chain connects TRBV7-9 to TRBJ1-2; TRBD1 aligns across 9 bases. With 5 bases clipped from V and 3 bases from J, the junction kept 7 bases outside the gene matches. Germline values: CDR1 SEHNR, CDR2 FQNEAQ (reference sequence). This CDR3 has 15 residues. CDR3 sequence: CASSPQGAYDYGYTF. The CDR3 bases are TGTGCCAGCAGCCCACAGGGGGCGTACGACTATGGCTACACCTTC.

The chain couples TRBV19 to TRBJ1-3; the D is unclear. Germline V gives CDR1 LNHDA, CDR2 SQIVND (reference sequence). V lost 6 bases and J 1 base, leaving 10 bases between the germline ends. This CDR3 contains 14 residues. CDR3 amino acids: CASSTRTSGNTIYF. CDR3 sequence (DNA): TGTGCCAGTAGCACTCGGACTTCTGGAAACACCATATATTTT.

This clone appeared a few times. This sequence joins TRBV7-2 and TRBJ2-7; 7 bases agree with TRBD1. CDR3 size: 14 residues. Trimming cost V 2 bases and J 3 bases; bases outside gene matches: 4. Germline V CDR1 and CDR2: SGHTA, FQGNSA. CDR3: CASSLQGQIYEQYF. CDR3 DNA sequence: TGTGCCAGCAGCTTACAGGGACAGATCTACGAGCAGTACTTC.

This sequence joins TRBV9 and TRBJ1-6; D is uncertain. Germline V CDR1 and CDR2: SGDLS, YYNGEE. V was shortened by 3 bases and J by 7 bases, with 8 bases between the two germline ends. CDR3 length equals 13 residues. The CDR3, as DNA: TGTGCCAGCAGCGAGACGGGGAATTCACCCCTCCACTTT. Translating it yields CASSETGNSPLHF. The full variable domain, rest sourced from reference TRBV9 and TRBJ1-6, is DSGVTQTPKHLITATGQRVTLRCSPRSGDLSVYWYQQSLDQGLQFLIQYYNGEERAKGNILERFSAQQFPDLHSELNLSSLELGDSALYFCASSETGNSPLHFGNGTRLTVT.

The CDR3 sequence: CASSPRTSGGIYEQYF. The CDR3 DNA is TGTGCCAGCAGCCCGAGGACTAGCGGGGGGATCTACGAGCAGTACTTC. The chain recombines TRBV13 with TRBJ2-7; 14 positions match TRBD2. The CDR3 contains 16 residues. Trimming at V came to 5 bases and at J to 3 bases, leaving 6 bases not matched to a gene. Germline V gives CDR1 PRHDT, CDR2 FYEKMQ (reference sequence).

The chain combines TRBV19 with TRBJ1-2; 8 nucleotides match TRBD1. CDR1 LNHDA and CDR2 SQIVND come from the germline V gene (reference sequence). The CDR3 sequence is 14 residues long. The J segment lost 6 bases and the V segment lost 0 bases, leaving 3 bases of the junction unmatched. The CDR3 loop reads CASSIDRTGNGYTF. The CDR3 DNA reads TGTGCCAGTAGTATAGATCGGACAGGGAATGGCTACACCTTC.

This clone qualifies as medium-sized. CDR3 in amino acids: CASSQDWPPSSLGGYTF. In DNA form, the CDR3 reads TGCGCCAGCAGCCAAGATTGGCCCCCTAGCTCGTTGGGTGGCTACACCTTC. The gene calls are TRBV4-3 and TRBJ1-2, with no clear D. V lost 0 bases and J lost 7, with 21 bases in between. Germline V gene lookup returns CDR1 LGHNA and CDR2 YSLEER. CDR3 size: 17 residues.

The V gene is TRBV7-8, the J gene TRBJ2-1; 15 bases match TRBD2. The V segment lost 5 bases and the J segment 7 bases; nucleotides outside the gene matches: 3. The CDR3 has 15 amino acids. Germline V gene sequence: CDR1 SGHVS, CDR2 FQNEAQ. The CDR3 DNA follows: TGTGCCAGCAGCGGTGGACTAGCGGGGGGGAATGAGCAGTTCTTC. It codes for CASSGGLAGGNEQFF.

This clone has a handful of counts. The V gene is TRBV6-6, the J gene TRBJ2-7, with 7 nucleotides matching TRBD2. Germline-derived CDR1 and CDR2 are MNHNY and SVGAGI (reference sequence). V was pared by 7 bases and J by 1 base, with 4 bases of the junction left unmatched. The length of the CDR3 is 13 residues. CDR3 region: CASIGGGSYEQYF. The CDR3 DNA reads TGTGCCAGCATCGGCGGGGGTTCCTACGAGCAGTACTTC.

The V and J genes are TRBV7-9 and TRBJ1-2; D uncertain. Germline V gene lookup returns CDR1 SEHNR and CDR2 FQNEAQ (reference sequence). The CDR3 is 12 amino acids. V was cut by 5 bases and J by 7 bases, with 11 bases left in between. The DNA of the CDR3 is TGTGCCAGCAGCCCGGGGAGCGGTGGCTACACCTTC. This encodes CASSPGSGGYTF.

The chain has TRBV4-2 and TRBJ1-3; 7 nucleotides line up with TRBD1. The CDR3 sequence is 15 residues long. Trimming removed 1 base from V and 3 bases from J; junction bases left unmatched: 3. Germline V gene sequence: CDR1 LGHNA, CDR2 YNFKEQ. CDR3 nucleotide sequence: TGTGCCAGCAGCCAAGGGGGGGACAGTGGAAACACCATATATTTT. Translated: CASSQGGDSGNTIYF.

CDR3 DNA: TGCGCCAGCAGTGAGGGTACTAGCGGGAGAGACGAGCAGTACTTC. Translated: CASSEGTSGRDEQYF. J is TRBJ2-7 and V is TRBV10-1, with 11 bases aligning to TRBD2. CDR3 size: 15 residues. The germline V gene has CDR1 WNHNN and CDR2 SYGVQD (reference sequence). V was clipped by 2 bases and J by 5 bases; unmatched bases: 5.

The chain couples TRBV4-3 to TRBJ2-7; D is perhaps TRBD2 (6 bases). The length of the CDR3 is 14 residues. V lost 4 bases to trimming and J lost 3 bases, with 13 bases between them. Germline V gives CDR1 LGHNA, CDR2 YSLEER. CDR3 bases: TGCGCCAGCAGCCCTGTTACCGGGAGCTACGAGCAGTACTTC. Translation: CASSPVTGSYEQYF.

CDR3 residues: CASSLGPPSGQPQHF. CDR3 DNA sequence: TGTGCCAGCAGCTTAGGGCCCCCATCGGGTCAGCCCCAGCATTTT. The chain employs TRBV7-2 and TRBJ1-5; D is ambiguous. The CDR3 is made up of 15 amino acids. V shed 1 base and J shed 6 bases, with 13 bases lying between them. Germline CDR1 is SGHTA and CDR2 is FQGNSA.

This clone was detected only once. The V gene is TRBV10-1, the J gene TRBJ2-1; 10 nucleotides agree with TRBD1. J lost 4 bases, V lost 6 bases, and 6 bases had no gene match. In germline, CDR1 is WNHNN, CDR2 SYGVQD (reference sequence). The CDR3 loop spans 15 amino acids. This CDR3 is CASSAGGQGYNEQFF. The DNA of the CDR3 is TGCGCCAGCAGCGCTGGGGGACAGGGGTACAATGAGCAGTTCTTC.

This rearrangement joins TRBV18 to TRBJ2-1; TRBD1 agrees at 7 bases. Trimming removed 3 bases from V and 7 bases from J; junction bases left unmatched: 12. Germline assignment: CDR1 KGHSH and CDR2 LQKENI. The CDR3 contains 16 residues. CDR3 bases: TGTGCCAGCTCACCCTTGAATGAGGGGGCGCGAAATGAGCAGTTCTTC. Translating it yields CASSPLNEGARNEQFF.